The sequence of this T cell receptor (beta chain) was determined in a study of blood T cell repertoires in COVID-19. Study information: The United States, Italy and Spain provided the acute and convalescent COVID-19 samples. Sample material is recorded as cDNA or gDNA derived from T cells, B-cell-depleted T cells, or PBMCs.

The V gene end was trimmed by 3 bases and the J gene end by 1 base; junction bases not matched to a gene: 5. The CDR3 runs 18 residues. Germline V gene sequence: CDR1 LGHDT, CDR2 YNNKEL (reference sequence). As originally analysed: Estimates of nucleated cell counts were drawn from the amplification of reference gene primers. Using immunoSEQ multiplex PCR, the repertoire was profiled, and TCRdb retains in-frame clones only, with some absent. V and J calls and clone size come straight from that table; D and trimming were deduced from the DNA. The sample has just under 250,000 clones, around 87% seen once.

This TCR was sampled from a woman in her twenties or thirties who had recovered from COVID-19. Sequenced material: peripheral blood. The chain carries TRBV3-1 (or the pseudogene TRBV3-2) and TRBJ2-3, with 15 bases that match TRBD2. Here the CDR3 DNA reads TGTGCCAGCAGCCACCGGACTAGCGGGGGGGTCGGCACAGATACGCAGTATTTT. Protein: CASSHRTSGGVGTDTQYF.